A selection of T cell receptor beta chains follows, all from one sample in a study of response to subunit inactivated influenza vaccine. Each CDR3 protein gets one entry after TCRdb re-called the RT-PCR reads with MiXCR. Of 450,000 to 500,000 distinct CDR3 sequences in the sample, about a tenth are singletons; the top ten hold 12%. This specimen consisted of PBMCs from blood, obtained around seven weeks after vaccination. The receptor source for this set is a man aged 50 to 59 who received an inactivated influenza vaccine. Each CDR3 is given with its conserved first and last residue. The D gene is left open where the match is weak. Clone size is not always given. Where it is, it says once, few, many or a class for expanded clones.

j_call d_call v_call clone_size cdr3_nt cdr3_aa
TRBJ1-6 - TRBV30 few TGTGCCTGGAACAGACTTATGGGGAATTCACCCCTCCACTTT CAWNRLMGNSPLHF
TRBJ2-1 TRBD2 TRBV12-3/TRBV12-4 many TGTGCCAGCAGTTTAGCCGTAGGACTAGACAATGAGCAGTTCTTC CASSLAVGLDNEQFF
TRBJ2-5 TRBD1 TRBV5-1 many TGTGCCAGCAGCCCAGGGGGAGAGACCCAGTACTTC CASSPGGETQYF
TRBJ2-2 - TRBV20-1 few TGCAGTGCCAAATCGACTAACACCGGGGAGCTGTTTTTT CSAKSTNTGELFF
TRBJ2-3 - TRBV5-6 - TGTGCCAGCACTCCGGGGGTAATAGATACGCAGTATTTT CASTPGVIDTQYF
TRBJ2-6 - TRBV5-1 - TGCGCCAGCAGCCCCTTCGCACGGCTGGCTGGGGCCAACGTCCTGACTTTC CASSPFARLAGANVLTF
TRBJ1-2 - TRBV7-9 few TGTGCCAGCAGCTCCCTAGACAGGCCAAACTATGGCTACACCTTC CASSSLDRPNYGYTF
TRBJ2-7 - TRBV7-2 few TGTGCCAGCAGCTCCACCCAGACCCTAACTACCTACGAGCAGTACTTC CASSSTQTLTTYEQYF
TRBJ1-2 - TRBV4-1 few TGCGCCAGCAGCCAAGATTCGCCCTTGGGAGGTGGCTACACCTTC CASSQDSPLGGGYTF
TRBJ2-1 TRBD1 TRBV10-3 few TGTGCCATCAGTGAGTCCGTTGGGACAGGGGGCTCGAATGAGCAGTTCTTC CAISESVGTGGSNEQFF
TRBJ1-2 TRBD1 TRBV12-3/TRBV12-4 many TGTGCCAGCACCCCCTTTAACAGGGGGGATATCTATGGCTACACCTTC CASTPFNRGDIYGYTF
TRBJ2-7 TRBD2 TRBV7-2 - TGTGCCAGCAGCTTAGATGTACTAGCGGGTTTCAAGCAGTACTTC CASSLDVLAGFKQYF
TRBJ1-6 TRBD1 TRBV20-1 few TGCAGTGCTAGACATAAACAGGGGCCCTATAATTCACCCCTCCACTTT CSARHKQGPYNSPLHF
TRBJ2-3 - TRBV4-3 - TGCGCCAGCAGCCAGGGTCAGACACGCACAGATACGCAGTATTTT CASSQGQTRTDTQYF
TRBJ2-1 TRBD2 TRBV7-9 - TGTGCCAGCAGCTCCCTAGCGGACTCCTACAATGAGCAGTTCTTC CASSSLADSYNEQFF
TRBJ2-3 - TRBV6-5 - TGTGCCAGCAGTTACGGGACTGCCGGGGGTACGCAGTATTTT CASSYGTAGGTQYF
TRBJ2-3 TRBD1 TRBV18 - TGTGCCAGCTCACCTCTGGACAGGGGGTTGGCAGATACGCAGTATTTT CASSPLDRGLADTQYF
TRBJ2-2 TRBD2 TRBV3-1 - TGTGCCAGCAGCCAAGATCCGTGGACTAGCTGGGAGCTGTTTTTT CASSQDPWTSWELFF
TRBJ2-5 TRBD2 TRBV12-3/TRBV12-4 - TGTGCCAGCAGTTCCCGGGACTACGGGGGAGAGACCCAGTACTTC CASSSRDYGGETQYF
TRBJ1-4 - TRBV12-3/TRBV12-4 few TGTGCCAGCAGTGCCCAAACAAATGAAAAACTGTTTTTT CASSAQTNEKLFF
TRBJ1-1 TRBD1 TRBV12-3/TRBV12-4 many TGTGCCAGCAAGATTCGGACAGGGGTGACGGCTTTCTTT CASKIRTGVTAFF
TRBJ2-3 TRBD2 TRBV20-1 - TGCAGTGCTAGTAGCGGGAGGGAAACAGATACGCAGTATTTT CSASSGRETDTQYF
TRBJ1-2 TRBD1 TRBV28 few TGTGCCAGCAGCCCACAGGGGTTCGCGGATTTC CASSPQGFADF
TRBJ2-3 - TRBV5-5 few TGTGCCAGCAGTAGTGGGGCAGGGGATTGGGATACGCAGTATTTT CASSSGAGDWDTQYF
TRBJ2-1 - TRBV20-1 - TGCAGTGCTAGGCGCCAGCCAAACGATGAGCAGTTCTTC CSARRQPNDEQFF
TRBJ2-2 - TRBV6-2/TRBV6-3 - TGTGCCAGCAGTTACGCTTACGCCCCTACCGGGGAGCTGTTTTTT CASSYAYAPTGELFF
TRBJ1-1 - TRBV7-9 few TGTGCCCTTAAGAAGGCAGGGGAGGCCCTGAACACTGAAGCTTTCTTT CALKKAGEALNTEAFF
TRBJ2-1 - TRBV7-9 - TGTGCCAGCAGCTTAGCGAGGGCAGGCTGGGAGCAGTTCTTC CASSLARAGWEQFF
TRBJ2-7 - TRBV6-2/TRBV6-3 many TGTGCCAGCAGTTGGTGGGGAAACTACGAGCAGTACTTC CASSWWGNYEQYF
TRBJ1-1 TRBD1 TRBV6-1 - TGTGCCAGCAGGGGACAGGGGTTGAACACTGAAGCTTTCTTT CASRGQGLNTEAFF
TRBJ2-1 - TRBV20-1 few TGCAGTGCTAGACCCAAACTGGCGCGATCCTACAATGAGCAGTTCTTC CSARPKLARSYNEQFF
TRBJ1-2 - TRBV29-1 few TGCAGCGTTTGGACACCTAACTATGGCTACACCTTC CSVWTPNYGYTF
TRBJ1-1 - TRBV27 - TGTGCCAGCAGTTTAACCCCTCGGGCAGGGCCTGAAGCTTTCTTT CASSLTPRAGPEAFF